These T cell receptor beta chains were read from a single sample in a study of T cell repertoires in cytomegalovirus infection. Using its own MiXCR run on the reads, TCRdb lists one record per CDR3 protein. This table holds 640,000 or so distinct CDR3 sequences, 33% found once. No antigen is known for these receptors. The material was cultured PBMCs, obtained from culture after CMV antigen stimulation. The source of these receptors is a human donor in good health (CMV status not recorded). Some clones in this sample may be carry-over from other donors' samples. The CDR3 runs from the conserved cysteine through the conserved F or W.

j_gene: TRBJ2-3; v_gene: TRBV2; CDR3aa: CASTVVDFDDYTQYF
j_gene: TRBJ1-6; v_gene: TRBV6-5; CDR3aa: CASSYATVNSPLHF
j_gene: TRBJ2-1; v_gene: TRBV7-9; CDR3aa: CASSLLAGGPGEQFF
j_gene: TRBJ2-5; v_gene: TRBV5-1; CDR3aa: CASSYGTTSGGQETQYF
j_gene: TRBJ2-7; v_gene: TRBV6-6; CDR3aa: CASSSADRGDYEQYF
j_gene: TRBJ2-3; v_gene: TRBV10-3; CDR3aa: CAIRAGTGGVDTQYF
j_gene: TRBJ2-3; v_gene: TRBV7-8; CDR3aa: CASSARTSGSADTQYF
j_gene: TRBJ1-5; v_gene: TRBV4-3; CDR3aa: CASSQEQGNQPQHF
j_gene: TRBJ1-1; v_gene: TRBV12-3/TRBV12-4; CDR3aa: CASTPRGNTEAFF
j_gene: TRBJ2-4; v_gene: TRBV28; CDR3aa: CASSPPLRGKNIQYF
j_gene: TRBJ2-3; v_gene: TRBV9; CDR3aa: CASSVQGQSTDTQYF
j_gene: TRBJ1-5; v_gene: TRBV9; CDR3aa: CASSTEQGGQPQHF
j_gene: TRBJ2-3; v_gene: TRBV5-1; CDR3aa: CASSNGLVYDTQYF
j_gene: TRBJ2-7; v_gene: TRBV5-5; CDR3aa: CASSAPSSASEQYF
j_gene: TRBJ2-1; v_gene: TRBV12-3/TRBV12-4; CDR3aa: CASRGPAGDNEQFF
j_gene: TRBJ2-7; v_gene: TRBV27; CDR3aa: CASSFSWGRQTYEQYF
j_gene: TRBJ2-5; v_gene: TRBV5-4; CDR3aa: CASATGTSGGAGETQYF
j_gene: TRBJ2-5; v_gene: TRBV6-1; CDR3aa: CASNTKRGGETQYF
j_gene: TRBJ1-6; v_gene: TRBV5-6; CDR3aa: CASRGGPDRGGNSPLHF
j_gene: TRBJ2-2; v_gene: TRBV2; CDR3aa: CASSAETSGNTGELFF
j_gene: TRBJ1-2; v_gene: TRBV29-1; CDR3aa: CSATGPGSGYTF
j_gene: TRBJ2-7; v_gene: TRBV20-1; CDR3aa: CSANSGQADEQYF
j_gene: TRBJ2-5; v_gene: TRBV7-2; CDR3aa: CASSQKAGGRGETQYF
j_gene: TRBJ1-2; v_gene: TRBV7-2; CDR3aa: CASSGRQGSYGYTF
j_gene: TRBJ1-2; v_gene: TRBV7-9; CDR3aa: CASSPPGLSNYGYTF
j_gene: TRBJ2-1; v_gene: TRBV7-9; CDR3aa: CASSSLYRGLAGVNEQFF
j_gene: TRBJ2-6; v_gene: TRBV7-2; CDR3aa: CASTLRFSGANVLTF
j_gene: TRBJ2-3; v_gene: TRBV6-1; CDR3aa: CASRISGLSPDTQYF
j_gene: TRBJ2-1; v_gene: TRBV7-9; CDR3aa: CASSLGTGGENEQFF
j_gene: TRBJ2-2; v_gene: TRBV7-2; CDR3aa: CASSLGLALNTGELFF
j_gene: TRBJ2-5; v_gene: TRBV18; CDR3aa: CASSQSGPAETQYF